Reported below is one T cell receptor (beta chain). V lost 0 bases and J lost 4, with 10 bases in between. The CDR3 length is 15 residues. Germline V gene sequence: CDR1 SGHDN, CDR2 FVKESK. Indicated time point: longitudinal time-point 1 (baseline). From the 5' RACE reads, TCRdb called clonotypes with MiXCR, one entry per CDR3 protein. The sample has some 54,000 distinct CDR3 sequences, about 10% seen once. The data stem from a study of neurological immune-mediated disorders. Sequenced: PBMCs. This receptor was taken from a male donor with HTLV-1-associated myelopathy (HAM/TSP). V and J are TRBV14 and TRBJ2-1; no firm D call. DNA for the CDR3: TGTGCCAGCAGCCAAGACTGGGCCGGGTACAATGAGCAGTTCTTC. Its protein product is CASSQDWAGYNEQFF. The full variable domain, its missing parts supplied by reference TRBV14 and TRBJ2-1, is EAGVTQFPSHSVIEKGQTVTLRCDPISGHDNLYWYRRVMGKEIKFLLHFVKESKQDESGMPNNRFLAERTGGTYSTLKVQPAELEDSGVYFCASSQDWAGYNEQFFGPGTRLTVL.